This T cell receptor beta chain was found in a study of early T cells in non-severe SARS-CoV-2 infection (dated by TCRdb to the early 2020s). Study-wide context: Bulk RNA from unsorted whole blood was used for TCR sequencing, so alpha and beta chains could not be paired. Here is what the overall study found, with its caveats: VDJdb matching was skewed toward anti-spike CD8 responses, so virus-specific expansions were likely underestimated and private and CD4 specificities were missed.

CDR1 and CDR2 are drawn from the germline V gene (reference sequence): DFQATT, SNEGSKA. Relative to germline, V is missing 1 base and J is missing 0 bases, with 4 bases of the junction outside any gene match. From its cysteine to its phenylalanine, the CDR3 spans 15 amino acids. Only the CDR3 part of the read is kept: 45 bases, read in frame from the first base. A case-control design nested within a healthcare worker cohort in London, UK, was used, with weekly nasopharyngeal swab PCR tests and blood sampling performed. Healthcare workers were enrolled in the week of the UK lockdown, from 23 to 31 March 2020, and were followed every week for up to roughly 15 weeks. Libraries were prepared through 5' RACE. TCRdb names NextSeq 500 as the instrument used. In the TCR library protocol, unique molecular identifiers were attached to individual cDNA molecules to correct for PCR bias and sequencing error. Sequencing covered both TCR alpha and beta chains, and within each sample the abundances of alpha and beta sequences were tightly co-correlated. The study's processing was this. Decombinator V4 was used to annotate TCR sequences for V gene, J gene and CDR3. Expanded TCRs were defined as changing significantly between any two time points under a Poisson model with p below 0.0001. TCR abundances were normalised to the total number of TCRs sequenced per sample and expressed as counts per million. MAIT TCRs were defined by TRAV1-2 paired with TRAJ12, TRAJ20 or TRAJ33, and iNKT TCRs by TRAV10 paired with TRAJ18. VDJdb, accessed 1 November 2021, was searched for CMV, EBV and SARS-CoV-2 annotated TCRs, excluding TCRs annotated for multiple antigens. Using fastp at Q25 and MiXCR, TCRdb reprocessed the public reads and kept productive beta chains. Records with the same CDR3 protein are collapsed into one entry carrying the most frequent genes and DNA. These V and J calls derive from TCRdb rather than the authors' analysis. The sample table records approximately 120,000 distinct CDR3 sequences; under 15% of these occur just once. The top ten hold about a fifth of the sample.

Note on this clonotype: This receptor's antigen is unknown. It has no much larger one-base neighbor in the sample; base qualities were not kept.

This clonotype was sampled from an adult who was a healthcare worker with PCR-confirmed SARS-CoV-2 infection or an uninfected control (not recorded which). Material for sequencing was whole blood. Recombination linked TRBV20-1 to TRBJ2-7; TRBD2 matches 9 bases in the middle. This receptor carries the CDR3 CSARGAGGLSYEQYF. The DNA sequence follows: TGCAGTGCTAGAGGAGCGGGGGGCCTCTCCTACGAGCAGTACTTC.